The source of this TCR beta chain is a study of shared clonotypes between healthy human individuals. Nashville, Tennessee was home to all donors, each a Caucasian adult. Genomic DNA per cell subset filled all wells of several immunoSEQ plates. A 200 ng quantity of DNA, 29,000 or so T cell genomes, went into the sorted-subset replicate PCRs. Method: immunoSEQ multiplex PCR; TCRdb's copy keeps in-frame clones and lacks some. In the table there are 950,000 to 1,300,000 clones, more than 65% of which are singletons. This clone was counted ten times or more. This receptor was obtained from a man between 18 and 29 years old in good health. Sequencing was performed on memory CD4+ T cells sorted from blood. Indicated subset: CD45RA-negative fraction.

The CDR3 sequence is CASSDPSGNTIYF. CDR3 bases: TGCGCCAGCAGTGATCCCTCTGGAAACACCATATATTTT. The chain links TRBV10-2 to TRBJ1-3; D unresolved. The length of the CDR3 is 13 residues. Germline V gives CDR1 WSHSY, CDR2 SAAADI. The V gene lost 3 bases and the J gene lost 0 bases, with 3 bases spanning the gap.